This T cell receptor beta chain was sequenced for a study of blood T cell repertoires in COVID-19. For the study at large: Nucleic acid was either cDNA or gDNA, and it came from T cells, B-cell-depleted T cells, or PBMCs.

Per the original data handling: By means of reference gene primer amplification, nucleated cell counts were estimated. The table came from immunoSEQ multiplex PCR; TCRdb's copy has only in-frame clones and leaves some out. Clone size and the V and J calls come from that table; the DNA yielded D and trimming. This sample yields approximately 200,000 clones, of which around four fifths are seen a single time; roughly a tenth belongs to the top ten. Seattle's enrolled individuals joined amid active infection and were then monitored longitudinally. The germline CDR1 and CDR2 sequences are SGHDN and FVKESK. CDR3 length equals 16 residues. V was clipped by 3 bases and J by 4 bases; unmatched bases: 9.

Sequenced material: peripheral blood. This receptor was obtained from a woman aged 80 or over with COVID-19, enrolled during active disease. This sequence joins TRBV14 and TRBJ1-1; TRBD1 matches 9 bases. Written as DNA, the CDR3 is TGTGCCAGCAGCCAGGTCGGGGACAGGGAGGCCACTGAAGCTTTCTTT. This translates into CASSQVGDREATEAFF.